This T cell receptor beta chain comes out of a study of blood T cell repertoires in COVID-19 (dated by TCRdb to the early 2020s). Broadly, across the study: Samples from collaborators originated in the United States, Italy and Spain and spanned both the acute and convalescent phases of COVID-19. The prospective study material was composed of cDNA or gDNA derived from T cells, B-cell-depleted T cells, or PBMCs. Deeply sampled blood TCRbeta repertoires from subjects exposed to, actively infected with, or recovered from COVID-19 were included in the dataset. The repertoires were released in a freely available public database intended as a resource for research on the immune response to SARS-CoV-2. Samples came from the ongoing ImmuneRACE study (first 160 participants) plus 1,254 subjects from 6 global collaborators. The sample metadata nearly always contained a de-identified subject ID, COVID-19 status, age in years and sex. Where available, HLA class I and class II types were obtained from metadata supplied by the sample provider rather than from assay-based typing. What the work shows at the level of the full study, not this receptor alone: Clinical and demographic metadata were provided uncurated, with the amount varying by source and participant.

For this clone: No antigen is known for it. No clone much larger than this one lies a single base away; base qualities are absent.

TCRbeta CDR3 regions were amplified from genomic DNA by means of the immunoSEQ Assay, a bias-controlled multiplex PCR. In the authors' own workflow: Nucleated cell counts per sample were estimated from amplification of reference gene primers within the assay. Sequence reads were collapsed and filtered to measure the absolute abundance of every unique TCRbeta CDR3 rearrangement. Productive Simpson clonality was computed per sample as the square root of Simpson's diversity index over productive rearrangements. TCRdb mirrors the immuneACCESS table, restricted to in-frame sequences. Some clones are absent from its copies; in checked studies, under half trace to an unresolved V gene, and the reason for the others is unknown. The V and J calls and clone size come from that table; D and trimming were worked out from the DNA. The sample yields 200,000 to 250,000 clones; approximately 86% were counted once. The ten top clones hold approximately 7.2% of the sample.

Whole blood was collected in K2EDTA tubes by collaborating institutions according to the institutions' own protocols. For TCRbeta analysis, collaborators shipped samples as frozen whole blood, isolated PBMCs, or DNA extracted from either of those sample types. The CDR3 contains 15 residues, cysteine and phenylalanine counted. Only CDR3 DNA remains: 45 bases, in frame from the first base. CDR1 and CDR2 were assigned from the germline V gene (reference sequence) as LNHDA and SQIVND. V is shortened by 3 bases, J by 3 bases, and the region joining them spans 12 bases. The rearrangement joined TRBV19 to TRBJ2-1; D gene: possibly TRBD1, on 5 matching bases. The sample was peripheral blood. This receptor was taken from a woman in her 70s with active or convalescent COVID-19. Here the CDR3 is given as CASSMTQGSYNEQFF. The DNA is TGTGCCAGTAGTATGACCCAGGGAAGCTACAATGAGCAGTTCTTC. The reference TRBV19 and TRBJ2-1 proteins fill in what lies around the CDR3, so the full variable domain reads DGGITQSPKYLFRKEGQNVTLSCEQNLNHDAMYWYRQDPGQGLRLIYYSQIVNDFQKGDIAEGYSVSREKKESFPLTVTSAQKNPTAFYLCASSMTQGSYNEQFFGPGTRLTVL.